A single sample gave rise to the 10 T cell receptor beta chains below, sequenced in a study of blood T cell repertoires in COVID-19 (dated by TCRdb to 2020 to 2022). Libraries were made using the immunoSEQ multiplex PCR assay. In TCRdb, the immuneACCESS table is reduced to in-frame sequences with V and J assigned. These tables do not hold every clone; where another copy was compared, an unresolved V gene accounts for under half, and the others remain unexplained. The sample table lists about 210,000 clones, about nine tenths of them with a count of one. The ten largest clones capture approximately 7.2% of the sample. Source material: PBMCs or T cells enriched from blood (not recorded which). Receptors were obtained from a man between 25 and 39 years old in a cohort exposed to, infected with or recovered from COVID-19 (not recorded which).

The chain has TRBV9 and TRBJ2-3; D uncertain. There are 13 residues in the CDR3. The germline V gene has CDR1 SGDLS and CDR2 YYNGEE. Between the trimmed V and J ends, which lost 4 bases and 4 bases, there was a span of 10 bases. The CDR3 sequence is CASSNRRADTQYF. DNA for the CDR3: TGTGCCAGCAGCAACCGACGGGCAGATACGCAGTATTTT. Using reference TRBV9 and TRBJ2-3 for the parts outside the CDR3, the full variable domain is DSGVTQTPKHLITATGQRVTLRCSPRSGDLSVYWYQQSLDQGLQFLIQYYNGEERAKGNILERFSAQQFPDLHSELNLSSLELGDSALYFCASSNRRADTQYFGPGTRLTVL.

The chain employs TRBV5-1 and TRBJ1-1; D not certain. The CDR3 length is 18 residues. V lost 0 bases and J lost 1, with 19 bases in between. Germline CDR1 and CDR2: SGHRS and YFSETQ. CDR3 in amino acids: CASSLDMGRVIQNTEAFF. CDR3 DNA sequence: TGCGCCAGCAGCTTGGATATGGGGAGGGTTATACAGAACACTGAAGCTTTCTTT.

The rearrangement links TRBV7-9 to TRBJ2-1, with no clear D. Germline V gene sequence: CDR1 SEHNR, CDR2 FQNEAQ (reference sequence). Trimming pared 6 bases from V and 7 bases from J, leaving 7 bases between. This CDR3 spans 11 amino acids. CDR3 sequence: CASSPKNEQFF. The CDR3 DNA is TGTGCCAGCAGTCCAAAAAATGAGCAGTTCTTC.

This chain uses TRBV19 with TRBJ2-7, with D possibly matching TRBD2 (5 bases). The CDR3 has 12 residues. The V gene lost 6 bases and the J gene lost 7 bases, with 13 bases spanning the gap. Germline lookup yields CDR1 LNHDA and CDR2 SQIVND (reference sequence). The CDR3 spells CASRTGESEQYF. The CDR3 bases are TGTGCCAGTAGAACCGGGGAGTCGGAGCAGTACTTC.

The chain has TRBV28 and TRBJ1-4; D is unresolved. Germline-derived CDR1 and CDR2 are MDHEN and SYDVKM. The germline V and J ends were trimmed by 3 bases and 5 bases, with 13 bases remaining between them. This CDR3 comprises 15 residues. The CDR3 coding sequence is TGTGCCAGCAGTTTTACCTCCGACTTAAATGAAAAACTGTTTTTT. Its translation: CASSFTSDLNEKLFF.

A single count supports this clone. This chain connects TRBV6-5 to TRBJ2-1; the D is unclear. The V end was cut by 2 bases, the J end by 8 bases, with 4 bases between. This CDR3 region has 11 residues. The V gene's germline CDR1 is MNHEY and CDR2 SVGAGI. In DNA form, the CDR3 reads TGTGCCAGCAGTTACCTCGATGAGCAGTTCTTC. Translation gives CASSYLDEQFF.

This sequence joins TRBV18 and TRBJ2-1; possible D gene TRBD1, 5 bases. The germline CDR1 and CDR2 sequences are KGHSH and LQKENI. Trimming left V 6 bases short and J 7 bases short, with 10 bases between. The CDR3 spans 12 residues. CDR3 DNA: TGTGCCAGCTCCTCAAAGGGGAATGAGCAGTTCTTC. Translation: CASSSKGNEQFF.

This rearrangement joins TRBV5-1 to TRBJ2-3, with unresolved D. The length of the CDR3 is 12 residues. Per germline, CDR1 SGHRS and CDR2 YFSETQ. The germline V and J ends were trimmed by 4 bases and 6 bases, with 9 bases remaining between them. CDR3 sequence: CASSGTRDTQYF. As DNA, the CDR3 is TGCGCCAGCAGCGGAACGCGGGATACGCAGTATTTT.

The chain joins TRBV27 to TRBJ1-5, with D uncertain. CDR1 and CDR2 from the germline V gene are MNHEY and SMNVEV (reference sequence). This CDR3 spans 16 amino acids. Trimming pared 5 bases from V and 0 bases from J, leaving 14 bases between. The CDR3 bases are TGTGCCAGCAGTCCGGCCCCCCACAGTAGCAATCAGCCCCAGCATTTT. Protein: CASSPAPHSSNQPQHF.

Worth noting for this clone: Other DNA sequences in the same sample also yield this CDR3. The chain joins TRBV9 to TRBJ1-3, with D maybe TRBD1 (5 bases). The V and J ends lost 3 bases and 0 bases respectively, with 7 bases between them. The CDR3 extends over 14 amino acids. In germline, CDR1 is SGDLS, CDR2 YYNGEE. CDR3 bases: TGTGCCAGCAGCGCCCAGGGCTCTGGAAACACCATATATTTT. It translates to CASSAQGSGNTIYF.